These 13 T cell receptor beta chains share one sample of origin, sequenced in a study of Graves' ophthalmopathy and Graves' hyperthyroidism (dated by TCRdb to between 2017 and 2018). Instrument used: Illumina HiSeq 2000. TCR beta CDR3 regions were amplified from RNA transcripts for repertoire sequencing. HTBI primers and the Qiagen OneStep RT-PCR kit were used in a first-round RT-PCR, which was followed by a second-round multiplex PCR, size selection and purification. The raw public reads went through TCRdb reprocessing: fastp at Q25, MiXCR clone calling, in-frame beta chains kept. When rows share a CDR3 protein, they turn into one entry using the most common DNA and genes. The sample records 1 million to 1.3 million distinct CDR3 sequences, about 35% of which are singletons. Clones ranked in the top ten supply approximately 10% of the sample. Sequencing input: peripheral blood or thyroid tissue (not recorded which). The origin of the receptors is an adult man with Graves' hyperthyroidism.

The V and J genes are TRBV30 and TRBJ1-5; 9 nucleotides align to TRBD1. The CDR3 extends over 15 amino acids. CDR1 and CDR2 from the germline V gene are GTSNPN and SVGIG (reference sequence). Trimming cost V 2 bases and J 2 bases; bases outside gene matches: 4. The CDR3 DNA sequence: TGTGCCTGGAGTAGGGACAGGGCTGGCAATCAGCCCCAGCATTTT. Protein sequence: CAWSRDRAGNQPQHF.

The rearrangement links TRBV19 to TRBJ2-7, with 9 bases identical to TRBD1. The CDR3 length is 15 residues. With 3 bases clipped from V and 3 bases from J, the junction kept 6 bases outside the gene matches. Germline CDR1 is LNHDA and CDR2 is SQIVND (reference sequence). The CDR3 sequence: CASSIASGQGYEQYF. The CDR3 bases are TGTGCCAGTAGTATTGCCTCGGGACAGGGCTACGAGCAGTACTTC.

This chain uses TRBV5-1 with TRBJ2-5, with 7 positions matching TRBD2. The germline CDR1 and CDR2 sequences are SGHRS and YFSETQ. The CDR3 has 16 residues. Germline trimming cut 4 bases from V and 1 base from J; bases unmatched to any gene: 10. The CDR3 protein is CASSPRIQRGQETQYF. CDR3 nucleotide sequence: TGCGCCAGCAGCCCTCGGATACAGCGGGGCCAAGAGACCCAGTACTTC.

This clonotype was seen a few times. The chain has TRBV12-3 or TRBV12-4 and TRBJ2-7; 7 bases agree with TRBD2. The CDR3 length is 17 residues. V was pared by 4 bases and J by 4 bases, with 16 bases of the junction left unmatched. The CDR3 coding sequence is TGTGCCAGCAGTTACTCGAAGCGGGATGGGTCCTGGTACGAGCAGTACTTC. This gives the protein CASSYSKRDGSWYEQYF.

CDR3 nucleotide sequence: TGTGCCAGCGGACGAGAGAGCTCCTATAATTCACCCCTCCACTTT. Protein product: CASGRESSYNSPLHF. The chain has TRBV12-3 or TRBV12-4 and TRBJ1-6; no firm D call. The CDR3 loop spans 15 amino acids. Trimming took off 8 bases at V and 0 bases at J, with 11 bases between the two ends.

This chain connects TRBV25-1 to TRBJ1-1, with D unclear. The CDR3 sequence is 12 residues long. CDR1 is MGHDK, CDR2 SYGVNS, per germline. The CDR3 nucleotides are TGTGCTAGGTTACCTATGAACACTGAAGCTTTCTTT. Translating gives CARLPMNTEAFF. The full variable domain, in which reference TRBV25-1 and TRBJ1-1 provide the parts outside the CDR3, is EADIYQTPRYLVIGTGKKITLECSQTMGHDKMYWYQQDPGMELHLIHYSYGVNSTEKGDLSSESTVSRIRTEHFPLTLESARPSHTSQYLCARLPMNTEAFFGQGTRLTVV.

This clonotype was counted a few times. The J gene is TRBJ1-1, the V gene TRBV25-1; 8 bases are shared with TRBD1. V was pared by 5 bases and J by 6 bases, with 5 bases of the junction left unmatched. Germline V lookup: CDR1 MGHDK, CDR2 SYGVNS. This CDR3 has 13 residues. Here the CDR3 reads CASSYQGASEAFF. The CDR3 nucleotides read TGTGCCAGCAGTTATCAGGGGGCTTCTGAAGCTTTCTTT.

The gene calls are TRBV10-3 and TRBJ1-2; tentative D call: TRBD1 (5 bases). V shed 0 bases and J shed 0 bases, with 17 bases lying between them. CDR1 and CDR2 from the germline V gene are ENHRY and SYGVKD. This CDR3 comprises 18 residues. CDR3 sequence reads: CAISESSDRGLANYGYTF. The CDR3, as DNA: TGTGCCATCAGTGAGTCGAGTGATCGGGGCTTAGCTAACTATGGCTACACCTTC.

The chain carries TRBV2 and TRBJ1-4; 7 bases are a match to TRBD1. Germline V lookup: CDR1 SNHLY, CDR2 FYNNEI. The CDR3 is 15 amino acids. J was trimmed by 4 bases and V by 5 bases; bases with no gene match: 7. As DNA, the CDR3 is TGTGCCAGCAGTCGGTCAGGGGGATTTAATGAAAAACTGTTTTTT. It encodes CASSRSGGFNEKLFF.

Remarks on this clonotype: Given a much more abundant clone one base away, this may be a read error. The chain uses TRBV11-3 and TRBJ2-7, with 9 positions matching TRBD1. The V segment lost 4 bases and the J segment 3 bases; nucleotides outside the gene matches: 4. This CDR3 is 14 amino acids long. The germline V gene encodes CDR1 SGHNT and CDR2 YENEEA. As DNA, the CDR3 is TGTGCCAGCAGCTACGACAGGGGGAACTACGAGCAGTACTTC. Encoded protein: CASSYDRGNYEQYF.

Concerning this clonotype: Mismatch with germline at one junction end may stem from a read error. The V call is TRBV5-1, the J call TRBJ2-5, with a weak D call TRBD2 (6 bases). Germline CDR1 is SGHRS and CDR2 is YFSETQ. The CDR3 has 13 residues. CDR3 amino acids: CAGSRGSTETQYF. CDR3 DNA: TGTGCCGGCAGCCGGGGGAGTACGGAGACCCAGTACTTC.

This sequence joins TRBV10-2 and TRBJ1-5; 9 nucleotides agree with TRBD1. CDR3 length: 15 amino acids. CDR1 and CDR2 from the germline V gene are WSHSY and SAAADI. Trimming removed 3 bases from V and 7 bases from J; junction bases left unmatched: 7. In DNA, the CDR3 is TGCGCCAGCAGTGAAAGTGGACAGGGGTGGCAGCCCCAGCATTTT. It encodes CASSESGQGWQPQHF.

This clonotype was counted many times. The chain recombines TRBV7-2 with TRBJ1-5, with D hard to call. Germline V gene sequence: CDR1 SGHTA, CDR2 FQGNSA. The CDR3 spans 12 residues. Trimming cost V 5 bases and J 9 bases, with 11 bases left between them. The CDR3 loop reads CASSIYGWPQHF. CDR3 nucleotide sequence: TGTGCCAGCAGCATTTACGGATGGCCCCAGCATTTT.